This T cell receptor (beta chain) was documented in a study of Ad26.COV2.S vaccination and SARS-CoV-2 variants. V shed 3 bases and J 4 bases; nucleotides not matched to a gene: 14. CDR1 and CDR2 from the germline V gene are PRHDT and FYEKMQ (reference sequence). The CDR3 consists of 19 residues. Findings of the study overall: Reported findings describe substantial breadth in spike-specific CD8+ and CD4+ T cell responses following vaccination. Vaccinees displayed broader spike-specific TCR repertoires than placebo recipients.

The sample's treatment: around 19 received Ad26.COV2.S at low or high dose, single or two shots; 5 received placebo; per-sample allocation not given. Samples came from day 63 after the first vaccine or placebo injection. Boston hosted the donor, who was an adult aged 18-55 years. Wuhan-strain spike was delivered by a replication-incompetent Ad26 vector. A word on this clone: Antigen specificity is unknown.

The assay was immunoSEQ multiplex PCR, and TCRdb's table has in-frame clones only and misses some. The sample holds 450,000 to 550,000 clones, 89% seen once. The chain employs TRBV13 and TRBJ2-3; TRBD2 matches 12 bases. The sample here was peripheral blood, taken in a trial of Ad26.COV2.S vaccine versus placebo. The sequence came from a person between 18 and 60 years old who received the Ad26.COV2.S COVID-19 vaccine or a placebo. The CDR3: CASSFGRAGLAGRADTQYF. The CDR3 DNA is TGTGCCAGCAGCTTCGGGCGGGCAGGACTAGCGGGACGGGCAGATACGCAGTATTTT. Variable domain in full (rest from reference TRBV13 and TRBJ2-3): AAGVIQSPRHLIKEKRETATLKCYPIPRHDTVYWYQQGPGQDPQFLISFYEKMQSDKGSIPDRFSAQQFSDYHSELNMSSLELGDSALYFCASSFGRAGLAGRADTQYFGPGTRLTVL.